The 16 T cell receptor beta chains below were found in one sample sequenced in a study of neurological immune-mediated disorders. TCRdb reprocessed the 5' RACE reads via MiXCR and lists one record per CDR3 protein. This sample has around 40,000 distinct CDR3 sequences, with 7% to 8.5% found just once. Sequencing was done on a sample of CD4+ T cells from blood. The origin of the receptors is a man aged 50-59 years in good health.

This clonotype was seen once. This CDR3 is CASSFRGVEQYF. CDR3 coding DNA: TGCGCCAGCAGCTTCCGGGGGGTTGAGCAGTACTTC. The chain uses TRBV5-1 and TRBJ2-7, with 7 bases aligning to TRBD2. Trimming cost V 2 bases and J 7 bases; bases outside gene matches: 3. The CDR3 extends over 12 amino acids. The germline CDR1 and CDR2 sequences are SGHRS and YFSETQ.

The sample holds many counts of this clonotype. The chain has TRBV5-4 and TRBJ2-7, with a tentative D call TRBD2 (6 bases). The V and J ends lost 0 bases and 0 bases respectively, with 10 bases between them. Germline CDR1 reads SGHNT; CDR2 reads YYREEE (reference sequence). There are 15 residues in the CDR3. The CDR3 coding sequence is TGTGCCAGCAGCTTGGGTGGGAGGCTCTCCTACGAGCAGTACTTC. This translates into CASSLGGRLSYEQYF.

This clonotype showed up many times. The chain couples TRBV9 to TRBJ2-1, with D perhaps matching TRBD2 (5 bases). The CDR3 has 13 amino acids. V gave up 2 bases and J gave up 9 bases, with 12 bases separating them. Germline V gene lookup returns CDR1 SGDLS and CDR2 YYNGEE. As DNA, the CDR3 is TGTGCCAGCAGCGTGAGGCCCGAGGGTGAGCAGTTCTTC. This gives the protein CASSVRPEGEQFF.

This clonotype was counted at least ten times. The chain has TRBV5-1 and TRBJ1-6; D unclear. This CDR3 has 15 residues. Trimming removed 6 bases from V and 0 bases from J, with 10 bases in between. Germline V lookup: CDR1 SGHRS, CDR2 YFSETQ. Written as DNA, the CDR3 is TGCGCCAGCACGCCAGGAAGCTCCTATAATTCACCCCTCCACTTT. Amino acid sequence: CASTPGSSYNSPLHF.

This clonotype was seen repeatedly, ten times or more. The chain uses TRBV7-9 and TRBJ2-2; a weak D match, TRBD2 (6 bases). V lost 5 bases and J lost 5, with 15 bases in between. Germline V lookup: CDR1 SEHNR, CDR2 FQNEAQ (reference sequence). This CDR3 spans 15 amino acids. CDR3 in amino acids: CASSPTRGWTGELFF. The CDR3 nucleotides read TGTGCCAGCAGCCCGACTAGGGGATGGACCGGGGAGCTGTTTTTT.

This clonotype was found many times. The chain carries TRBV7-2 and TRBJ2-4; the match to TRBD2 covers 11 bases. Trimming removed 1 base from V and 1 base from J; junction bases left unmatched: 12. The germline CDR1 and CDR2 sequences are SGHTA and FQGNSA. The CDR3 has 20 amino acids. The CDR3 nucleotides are TGTGCCAGCAGCTTAGGCGTTCTAGCGGGAGGTGGGGTGGCCAAAAACATTCAGTACTTC. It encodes CASSLGVLAGGGVAKNIQYF.

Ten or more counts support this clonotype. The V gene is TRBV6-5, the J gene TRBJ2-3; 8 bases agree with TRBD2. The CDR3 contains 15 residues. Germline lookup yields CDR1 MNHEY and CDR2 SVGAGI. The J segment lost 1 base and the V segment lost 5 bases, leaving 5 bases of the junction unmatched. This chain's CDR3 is CASSRPGGGTDTQYF. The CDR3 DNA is TGTGCCAGCAGTAGACCGGGGGGGGGCACAGATACGCAGTATTTT.

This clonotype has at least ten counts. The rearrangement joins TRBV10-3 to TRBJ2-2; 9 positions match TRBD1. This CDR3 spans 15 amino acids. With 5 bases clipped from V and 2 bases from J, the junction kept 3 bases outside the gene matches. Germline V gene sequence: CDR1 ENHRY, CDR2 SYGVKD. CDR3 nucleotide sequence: TGTGCCATCAGTAACAGGGGGCGTAACACCGGGGAGCTGTTTTTT. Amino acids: CAISNRGRNTGELFF.

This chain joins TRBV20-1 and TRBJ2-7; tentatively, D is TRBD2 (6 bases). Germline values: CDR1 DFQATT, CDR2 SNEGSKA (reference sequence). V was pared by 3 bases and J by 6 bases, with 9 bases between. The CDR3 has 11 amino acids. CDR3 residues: CSASGRGEQYF. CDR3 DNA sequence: TGCAGTGCTAGCGGGAGAGGCGAGCAGTACTTC.

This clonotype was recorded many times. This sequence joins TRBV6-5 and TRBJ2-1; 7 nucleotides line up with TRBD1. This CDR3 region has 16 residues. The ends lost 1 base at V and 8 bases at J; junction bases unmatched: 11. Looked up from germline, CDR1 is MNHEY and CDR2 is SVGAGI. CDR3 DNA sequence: TGTGCCAGCAGTTACTTGGGCAGGGGGAAATTAGATGAGCAGTTCTTC. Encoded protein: CASSYLGRGKLDEQFF.

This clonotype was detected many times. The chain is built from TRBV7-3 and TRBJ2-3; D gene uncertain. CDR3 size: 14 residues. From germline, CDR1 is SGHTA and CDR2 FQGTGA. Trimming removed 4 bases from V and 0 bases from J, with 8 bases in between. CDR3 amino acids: CASSSTTSTDTQYF. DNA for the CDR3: TGTGCCAGCAGCTCGACGACTAGCACAGATACGCAGTATTTT. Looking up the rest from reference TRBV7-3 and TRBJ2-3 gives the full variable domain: GAGVSQTPSNKVTEKGKYVELRCDPISGHTALYWYRQSLGQGPEFLIYFQGTGAADDSGLPNDRFFAVRPEGSVSTLKIQRTERGDSAVYLCASSSTTSTDTQYFGPGTRLTVL.

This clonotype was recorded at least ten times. In nucleotides, the CDR3 is TGTGCCAGCAGCCCCTCCCCCGGCCAGGGCGGGGAGCTGTTTTTT. Its protein is CASSPSPGQGGELFF. The gene calls are TRBV7-9 and TRBJ2-2; D is perhaps TRBD1 (5 bases). The CDR3 has 15 amino acids. With 5 bases removed from V and 7 bases from J, the gap between germline ends came to 17 bases. Per the germline V gene, CDR1 is SEHNR and CDR2 is FQNEAQ (reference sequence). Full variable domain (rest looked up from reference TRBV7-9 and TRBJ2-2): DTGVSQNPRHKITKRGQNVTFRCDPISEHNRLYWYRQTLGQGPEFLTYFQNEAQLEKSRLLSDRFSAERPKGSFSTLEIQRTEQGDSAMYLCASSPSPGQGGELFFGEGSRLTVL.

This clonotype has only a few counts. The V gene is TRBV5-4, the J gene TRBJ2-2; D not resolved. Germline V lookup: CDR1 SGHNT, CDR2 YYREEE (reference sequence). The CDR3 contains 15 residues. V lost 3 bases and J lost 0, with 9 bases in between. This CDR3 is CASSSGAPNTGELFF. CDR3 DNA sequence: TGTGCCAGCAGCTCCGGAGCTCCGAACACCGGGGAGCTGTTTTTT.

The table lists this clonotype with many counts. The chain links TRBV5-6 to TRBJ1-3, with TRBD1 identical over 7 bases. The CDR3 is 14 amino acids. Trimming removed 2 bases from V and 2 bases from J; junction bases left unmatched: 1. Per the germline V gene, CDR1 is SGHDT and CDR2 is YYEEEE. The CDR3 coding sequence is TGTGCCAGCAGCTTAAGGGGGCCTGGAAACACCATATATTTT. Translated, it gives CASSLRGPGNTIYF.

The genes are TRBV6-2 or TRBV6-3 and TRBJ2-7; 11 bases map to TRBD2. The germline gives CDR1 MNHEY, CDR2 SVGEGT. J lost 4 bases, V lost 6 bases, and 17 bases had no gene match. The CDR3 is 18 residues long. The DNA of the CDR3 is TGTGCCAGCAGCCCCTTGGAGGGACTAGCGGTAAAGGAGTACGAGCAGTACTTC. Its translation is CASSPLEGLAVKEYEQYF.

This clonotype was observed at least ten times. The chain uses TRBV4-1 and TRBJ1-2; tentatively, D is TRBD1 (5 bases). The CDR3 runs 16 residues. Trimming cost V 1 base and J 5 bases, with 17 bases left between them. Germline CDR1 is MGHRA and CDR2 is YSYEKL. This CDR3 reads CASSQVVGAAGYGYTF. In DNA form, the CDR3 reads TGCGCCAGCAGCCAAGTGGTAGGGGCCGCCGGATATGGCTACACCTTC.